Listed here are 8 T cell receptor beta chains from one sample, sequenced in a study of T-cell reconstitution after alpha-beta-depleted transplantation in children. Preparation of the TCRbeta library involved a method that used unique molecular identifiers. A single record per CDR3 protein comes from TCRdb applying MiXCR to the PCR reads. This table has about 270,000 distinct CDR3 sequences, 9.9% appearing once. Source: PBMCs from the stem cell graft donor, taken from the stem cell graft. The receptors derive from a human donor who donated a stem cell graft to a child with SCID.

The chain combines TRBV10-3 with TRBJ2-3; TRBD1 matches at 11 bases. The CDR3 sequence is 17 residues long. The germline gives CDR1 ENHRY, CDR2 SYGVKD. V dropped 4 bases and J dropped 3; count of bases not matched to a gene: 9. In DNA, the CDR3 is TGTGCCATCAGTGGGCCGGGACAGGGGGATGAAACAGATACGCAGTATTTT. This gives the protein CAISGPGQGDETDTQYF.

The chain joins TRBV3-1 to TRBJ2-7; either TRBD1 or TRBD2 may fit D (5 bases each). CDR1 is LGHDT and CDR2 is YNNKEL in the germline V gene (reference sequence). Trimming removed 3 bases from V and 1 base from J, with 13 bases in between. The CDR3 is 15 amino acids. CDR3 coding DNA: TGTGCCAGCAGCCAGAGGGCCAGGGCGTCCTACGAGCAGTACTTC. This encodes CASSQRARASYEQYF.

This sequence joins TRBV7-9 and TRBJ2-7, with TRBD2 matching 7 bases. The CDR3 totals 12 residues. Germline-derived CDR1 and CDR2 are SEHNR and FQNEAQ (reference sequence). V gave up 5 bases and J gave up 6 bases; unmatched junction bases: 4. Here the CDR3 DNA reads TGTGCCAGCAGCGGGGGAGGGATCGAGCAGTACTTC. This sequence encodes CASSGGGIEQYF.

This clonotype was seen a handful of times. The chain couples TRBV12-3 or TRBV12-4 to TRBJ2-4; tentative D call: TRBD1 (6 bases). V shed 6 bases and J shed 0 bases, with 15 bases lying between them. The CDR3 has 16 residues. For the CDR3, the DNA is TGTGCCAGCAGCCAAAACAGGGTACTAGCCAAAAACATTCAGTACTTC. Amino acids: CASSQNRVLAKNIQYF.

This clonotype was picked up a small number of times. This chain links TRBV25-1 with TRBJ2-7; TRBD1 aligns across 8 bases. With 8 bases clipped from V and 3 bases from J, the junction kept 6 bases outside the gene matches. CDR1 and CDR2 from the germline V gene are MGHDK and SYGVNS. This CDR3 contains 13 residues. CDR3 DNA sequence: TGTGCCAGCGACAGGGGAGGAGGCTACGAGCAGTACTTC. It yields the protein CASDRGGGYEQYF.

This rearrangement joins TRBV12-3 or TRBV12-4 to TRBJ2-7; TRBD1 or TRBD2 may be the D gene (6 bases each). With 6 bases removed from V and 1 base from J, the gap between germline ends came to 19 bases. The CDR3 has 16 residues. The CDR3 region has the DNA TGTGCCAGCAGGTCCACCGGGACTCAGGGGTCCTACGAGCAGTACTTC. Translated, it gives CASRSTGTQGSYEQYF.

This clonotype was counted only a few times. J is TRBJ2-1 and V is TRBV4-1; D is unclear. This CDR3 region has 12 residues. Per germline, CDR1 MGHRA and CDR2 YSYEKL. Trimming shortened V by 1 base and J by 8 bases, and 6 bases separated the two germline ends. CDR3 coding DNA: TGCGCCAGCAGCCAAGTACCCGATGAGCAGTTCTTC. Translation gives CASSQVPDEQFF.

This clonotype was observed a handful of times. J is TRBJ2-1 and V is TRBV12-3 or TRBV12-4, with D hard to call. V was cut by 5 bases and J by 8 bases, with 13 bases left in between. The CDR3 covers 13 residues. CDR3 sequence: CASSADGSDEQFF. DNA of the CDR3: TGTGCCAGCAGTGCCGACGGTAGTGATGAGCAGTTCTTC.